This entry lists 4 T cell receptor beta chains sequenced from one sample in a study of T cells in Graves' hyperthyroidism and ophthalmopathy (dated by TCRdb to the late 2010s). The method behind the library was multiplex PCR. These reads were obtained on an Illumina HiSeq 2000. The TCR beta CDR3 regions were amplified from the RNA transcripts. A first-round RT-PCR of the TCR CDR3 used the HTBI primer set with the Qiagen OneStep RT-PCR kit. Using fastp at Q25 and MiXCR, TCRdb reprocessed the public reads and kept productive beta chains. Rows matching on CDR3 protein sequence are summarized as one entry with the most common DNA and genes. The sample data list more than 550,000 distinct CDR3 sequences, and 17% of these were observed just once. Of the sample, roughly a sixth falls within the top ten clones. The sequenced sample consisted of blood. The receptors were gathered from a man aged 45-65 years with Graves' hyperthyroidism.

The CDR3 spells CSAGNRDLLPYEQYF. CDR3 in DNA: TGCAGTGCTGGAAACCGGGACCTCCTGCCCTACGAGCAGTACTTC. The V gene is TRBV20-1, the J gene TRBJ2-7; D possibly uses TRBD1 or TRBD2 (5 bases each). V was shortened by 5 bases and J by 2 bases, with 19 bases between the two germline ends. This CDR3 is built from 15 residues. From germline, CDR1 is DFQATT and CDR2 SNEGSKA (reference sequence).

Many counts were recorded for this clonotype. J is TRBJ2-3 and V is TRBV10-3; TRBD2 matches 8 bases. Germline values: CDR1 ENHRY, CDR2 SYGVKD. Germline trimming cut 6 bases from V and 2 bases from J; bases unmatched to any gene: 10. The CDR3 contains 16 residues. DNA of the CDR3: TGTGCCATCAGCTCCGCAATAGCGGGATCCACAGATACGCAGTATTTT. This sequence encodes CAISSAIAGSTDTQYF.

The rearrangement joins TRBV5-1 to TRBJ1-2; a weak D match, TRBD1 (6 bases). This CDR3 spans 15 amino acids. In germline, CDR1 is SGHRS, CDR2 YFSETQ. V was cut by 2 bases and J by 8 bases, with 19 bases left in between. Here the CDR3 reads CASSFAGGGQKGYTF. CDR3 coding DNA: TGCGCCAGCAGCTTTGCCGGAGGGGGGCAAAAAGGCTACACCTTC.

This clonotype was detected only a few times. The chain carries TRBV4-2 and TRBJ2-1; 8 bases fit TRBD2. Germline V gives CDR1 LGHNA, CDR2 YNFKEQ. The junction had 11 bases not matched to a gene; V was cut back by 1 base and J by 9 bases. The CDR3 is made up of 16 amino acids. CDR3 amino acids: CASSQAPAGVLGEQFF. The CDR3 DNA sequence: TGTGCCAGCAGCCAAGCCCCAGCGGGAGTTCTCGGTGAGCAGTTCTTC.